This TCR beta chain came from a study of CD4+ T cells in melanoma. Study results and caveats: In melanoma, neoantigen-specific CD4+ T cells reportedly differed in differentiation state.

The CDR3 has 12 residues. From germline, CDR1 is SGHRS and CDR2 YFSETQ. With 4 bases removed from V and 1 base from J, the gap between germline ends came to 5 bases. This clone is deemed medium-sized. Its antigen is not identified. Assay used: immunoSEQ multiplex PCR; TCRdb lists only in-frame clones, some missing. The sample yields tens of thousands of clones, 60% to 75% seen once. Sequenced: tumor tissue. V is TRBV5-1 and J is TRBJ1-1; D ambiguous. The receptor comes from a human donor with melanoma. The CDR3 sequence is CASSQGNTEAFF. Written as DNA, the CDR3 is TGCGCCAGCAGCCAAGGGAACACTGAAGCTTTCTTT.